A single sample is the source of the 10 T cell receptor beta chains below, sequenced in a study of T cell responses to AZD1222 COVID-19 vaccine. Libraries were prepared by immunoSEQ multiplex PCR; TCRdb keeps only in-frame clonotypes and omits some of them. In the table there are roughly 140,000 clones, 85% to 95% of which are singletons. The material was peripheral blood, obtained on day 0 of AZD1222 vaccination. These receptors were collected from an adult in good health.

CDR3 nucleotide sequence: TGTGCCAGCAGCTTCGCCAGGGGCTCTTCACCCCTCCACTTT. It is translated as CASSFARGSSPLHF. The rearrangement joins TRBV11-2 to TRBJ1-6, with D maybe TRBD1 (6 bases). Germline CDR1 is SGHAT and CDR2 is FQNNGV. The CDR3 has 14 residues. The V gene lost 3 bases and the J gene lost 9 bases, with 12 bases spanning the gap.

The chain is built from TRBV9 and TRBJ2-7, with 7 bases matching TRBD2. The CDR3 has 13 amino acids. The trim removed 3 bases at V and 3 bases at J, leaving 3 bases unmatched. Germline V gives CDR1 SGDLS, CDR2 YYNGEE. As DNA, the CDR3 is TGTGCCAGCAGCGAGCGGGACCACTACGAGCAGTACTTC. Amino acid sequence: CASSERDHYEQYF.

The chain carries TRBV6-6 and TRBJ2-7; D perhaps matches TRBD2 (5 bases). The CDR3 length is 14 residues. Germline CDR1 reads MNHNY; CDR2 reads SVGAGI (reference sequence). V lost 6 bases and J 4 bases, leaving 16 bases between the germline ends. CDR3 loop: CASSLDSGSYEQYF. CDR3 DNA sequence: TGTGCCAGCAGCTTGGACTCTGGATCATACGAGCAGTACTTC.

V is TRBV7-9 and J is TRBJ2-7, with D unclear. The CDR3 runs to 14 residues. The V end lost 1 base, the J end lost 0 bases, and 7 bases lay between the germline ends. The germline gives CDR1 SEHNR, CDR2 FQNEAQ (reference sequence). The CDR3 spells CASSLGLRSYEQYF. As DNA, the CDR3 is TGTGCCAGCAGCTTAGGGCTCCGCTCCTACGAGCAGTACTTC.

This chain joins TRBV19 and TRBJ1-1, with D possibly TRBD1 on 6 matching bases. In germline, CDR1 is LNHDA, CDR2 SQIVND (reference sequence). Deletions cut 7 bases from V and 0 bases from J, with 27 bases between. The CDR3 consists of 19 residues. CDR3 nucleotide sequence: TGTGCCAGTACCGTGATGTGGCTTGGGACACCCTCAATGAACACTGAAGCTTTCTTT. Translated, it gives CASTVMWLGTPSMNTEAFF.

The chain couples TRBV27 to TRBJ2-7, with D perhaps matching TRBD1 or TRBD2 (5 bases each). The germline CDR1 and CDR2 sequences are MNHEY and SMNVEV (reference sequence). The CDR3 spans 16 residues. V dropped 2 bases and J dropped 9 bases, with 23 bases sitting between them. CDR3 nucleotide sequence: TGTGCCAGCAGTTTAGCCGGGGCGAATCCTACGAGCGGGCAGTACTTC. Translating it yields CASSLAGANPTSGQYF.

The V call is TRBV12-5, the J call TRBJ1-3; TRBD1 is a possible D gene (6 bases). The V gene's germline CDR1 is LGHNT and CDR2 FRNRAP. The CDR3 is 14 residues long. Trimming removed 8 bases at V and 0 bases at J, with 11 bases between. This chain's CDR3 is CASSLDSSGNTIYF. Written as DNA, the CDR3 is TGTGCTAGTTCCTTGGACAGCTCTGGAAACACCATATATTTT.

V and J are TRBV25-1 and TRBJ1-4; maybe TRBD1 (6 bases). The germline V gene encodes CDR1 MGHDK and CDR2 SYGVNS. The CDR3 contains 17 residues. The ends were cut back, 3 bases at V and 8 bases at J, with 22 bases in the middle. The CDR3 DNA is TGTGCCAGCAGTGACCCTTACCCCTCAGGGGAAGGCGAAAAACTGTTTTTT. This translates into CASSDPYPSGEGEKLFF.

The chain combines TRBV7-8 with TRBJ1-2; 7 positions match TRBD1. Germline assignment: CDR1 SGHVS and CDR2 FQNEAQ. With V trimmed by 0 bases and J by 9 bases, 7 bases remained unmatched. The CDR3 totals 14 residues. The CDR3 DNA sequence: TGTGCCAGCAGCTTAGCAGTTGCAGGGGGACGCTACACCTTC. Translation: CASSLAVAGGRYTF.

V and J are TRBV13 and TRBJ1-4; tentative D call: TRBD1 (5 bases). The length of the CDR3 is 14 residues. Germline V gene data show CDR1 as PRHDT and CDR2 as FYEKMQ (reference sequence). V lost 4 bases to trimming and J lost 5 bases, with 11 bases between them. The CDR3 DNA reads TGTGCCAGCAGCTCCGGGACGGGGAATGAAAAACTGTTTTTT. This translates into CASSSGTGNEKLFF.